This TCR beta chain was observed in a study of shared clonotypes between healthy human individuals. Study as a whole: Sampling drew on donors who were a couple of women and three men aged 18 to 49.

Investigators divided CD4+ cells into CD45RA+ naive and CD45RA-negative memory subsets. Findings and caveats of the study: Estimated richness was generally greater in naive than memory subsets. A handful of donors held approximately 4.5% of naive CD4 clonotypes in common.

About this clone: Its antigen is unidentified.

Here immunoSEQ multiplex PCR was the method, and the copy in TCRdb shows in-frame clones only, minus some. The repertoire holds approximately 640,000 clones, with around 72% as singletons. The clonotype was recovered from a woman in her twenties or thirties in good health. The sequencing sample was made of memory CD4+ T cells sorted from blood. Subset of the sample: CD45RA-negative fraction.

In DNA form, the CDR3 reads TGTGCCAGCAGTTTATGGGAGGATGGCTACACCTTC. It is translated as CASSLWEDGYTF. The gene calls are TRBV28 and TRBJ1-2; D not certain. This CDR3 is built from 12 residues. CDR1 and CDR2 from the germline V gene are MDHEN and SYDVKM. V was cut by 0 bases and J by 6 bases, with 5 bases left in between.